This T cell receptor (beta chain) was obtained from a study of T cell responses to AZD1222 COVID-19 vaccine. Whole-study results and caveats: In a largely white British group with more females than males, clonal diversity was possibly underestimated. After the peak T cell response, and only then, were repertoires sampled.

As to this clone: Its antigen remains unidentified.

Profiling relied on immunoSEQ multiplex PCR, and the TCRdb table lists in-frame clones only, not all of them. This sample has about 200,000 clones, with 85% to 95% found just once. Trimming shortened V by 6 bases and J by 5 bases, and 7 bases separated the two germline ends. The CDR3 is made up of 11 amino acids. CDR1 is SEHNR and CDR2 is FQNEAQ in the germline V gene (reference sequence). V and J are TRBV7-9 and TRBJ1-2; D gene unclear. The sequence derives from an adult who received the AZD1222 COVID-19 vaccine. The sample here was peripheral blood, taken 28 days after the second AZD1222 dose. The CDR3 spells CASSSTYGYTF. CDR3 sequence (DNA): TGTGCCAGCAGTTCCACTTATGGCTACACCTTC.